This T cell receptor (beta chain) is from a study of regulatory T cells in long-lasting Graves disease. HTBI primers from iRepertoire and Arm-PCR of CDR3 regions yielded the TCR beta libraries. TCRdb re-called the multiplex PCR reads with MiXCR, one entry per CDR3 protein. Of 350,000 to 500,000 distinct CDR3 sequences detected, around 15% appear once; the ten largest clones hold approximately 17%. Time point meaning: newly diagnosed GD, antithyroid drugs for less than 3 months. PBMC RNA was the source of the TCR library. The same specimen was also included in a second study, on T cells in Graves' hyperthyroidism and ophthalmopathy.

The sample was peripheral blood mononuclear cells (PBMCs), taken at new diagnosis, from a patient treated with antithyroid drugs. This receptor was taken from a woman aged 50 to 60 with Graves disease.

CDR3 amino acids: CSARLKGNSGNTIYF. CDR3 in DNA: TGCAGTGCTAGGCTCAAGGGTAACTCTGGAAACACCATATATTTT. The rearrangement uses TRBV20-1 and TRBJ1-3, with D uncertain. The V gene's germline CDR1 is DFQATT and CDR2 SNEGSKA (reference sequence). This CDR3 comprises 15 residues. The V end was cut by 3 bases, the J end by 0 bases, with 12 bases between.